The next 29 T cell receptor beta chains were all read from a single sample in a study of T-cell reconstitution after alpha-beta-depleted transplantation in children. Unique molecular identifiers were incorporated during preparation of the TCRbeta library. In TCRdb, the PCR reads were re-called with MiXCR into one record per CDR3 protein. The sample has 900,000 or so distinct CDR3 sequences, 15% to 20% seen once. Sequencing was performed on PBMCs, mostly from graft donor cells, taken 360 days after TCRalphabeta/CD19-depleted stem cell transplant. The receptors shown here come from a male patient aged 10-17 years who had a stem cell transplant for acute lymphoblastic leukemia, so the T cells may come from the graft donor.

In this sample, this clonotype turned up a few times. The rearrangement uses TRBV24-1 and TRBJ2-7; D not resolved. Per germline, CDR1 KGHDR and CDR2 SFDVKD. The CDR3 is 14 residues long. With 1 base removed from V and 2 bases from J, the gap between germline ends came to 8 bases. CDR3 sequence reads: CATSDFAPPYEQYF. The CDR3 DNA reads TGTGCCACCAGTGATTTCGCACCGCCCTACGAGCAGTACTTC.

The chain joins TRBV20-1 to TRBJ2-5, with 8 bases that match TRBD1. Germline trimming cut 3 bases from V and 4 bases from J; bases unmatched to any gene: 10. Germline V lookup: CDR1 DFQATT, CDR2 SNEGSKA (reference sequence). The CDR3 loop spans 15 amino acids. The CDR3 spells CSASLTGAGRETQYF. The CDR3 region has the DNA TGCAGTGCTAGCTTGACAGGGGCGGGGAGAGAGACCCAGTACTTC.

This clonotype appeared a few times. The chain employs TRBV7-9 and TRBJ1-2, with unresolved D. CDR1 is SEHNR and CDR2 is FQNEAQ in the germline V gene (reference sequence). Trimming took 7 bases from V and 7 from J, leaving 16 bases between them. The CDR3 consists of 13 residues. CDR3 nucleotides: TGTGCCAGCACCAAAAGTCATGGGTTTGGCTACACCTTC. Its translation: CASTKSHGFGYTF.

This clonotype showed up many times. This rearrangement joins TRBV10-3 to TRBJ1-5; TRBD1 agrees at 8 bases. Losses at the gene ends were 10 bases for V and 2 bases for J; bases not matched to a gene: 7. Per the germline V gene, CDR1 is ENHRY and CDR2 is SYGVKD. The CDR3 is made up of 14 amino acids. CDR3 in DNA: TGTGCCACCGGTTTGACAGGGGGCAATCAGCCCCAGCATTTT. This translates into CATGLTGGNQPQHF.

This rearrangement joins TRBV9 to TRBJ2-7; D unclear. Germline values: CDR1 SGDLS, CDR2 YYNGEE. V lost 0 bases, J lost 7 bases, and 17 bases lay in between. CDR3 size: 15 residues. CDR3 nucleotide sequence: TGTGCCAGCAGCGTAGACGCCTACCCACATGGTGAGCAGTACTTC. Its protein is CASSVDAYPHGEQYF.

This clonotype occurred many times. V and J are TRBV5-1 and TRBJ2-5, with TRBD2 matching over 13 bases. The germline V gene has CDR1 SGHRS and CDR2 YFSETQ. V shed 4 bases and J 3 bases; nucleotides not matched to a gene: 3. This CDR3 contains 15 residues. Written as DNA, the CDR3 is TGCGCCAGCAGCCTCGGGACTAGCGGGAAAGAGACCCAGTACTTC. Protein: CASSLGTSGKETQYF.

This chain connects TRBV12-3 or TRBV12-4 to TRBJ2-7, with 14 bases fitting TRBD2. V dropped 6 bases and J dropped 4; count of bases not matched to a gene: 5. CDR3 size: 15 residues. DNA of the CDR3: TGTGCCAGCAGCCCGACTAGCGGGAGGGGGTACGAGCAGTACTTC. It specifies CASSPTSGRGYEQYF.

The chain recombines TRBV27 with TRBJ2-3; D may match TRBD1 or TRBD2 (5 bases each). The CDR3 length is 14 residues. CDR1 MNHEY and CDR2 SMNVEV come from the germline V gene (reference sequence). Trimming shortened V by 4 bases and J by 4 bases, and 12 bases separated the two germline ends. The chain's CDR3 is CASSWGKAADTQYF. The CDR3 DNA follows: TGTGCCAGCAGTTGGGGGAAAGCTGCAGATACGCAGTATTTT.

Ten or more counts support this clonotype. The chain carries TRBV5-1 and TRBJ2-3; D remains unclear. The germline gives CDR1 SGHRS, CDR2 YFSETQ. Between the trimmed V and J ends, which lost 2 bases and 6 bases, there was a span of 7 bases. This CDR3 has 12 amino acids. The CDR3: CASSFSADTQYF. As DNA, the CDR3 is TGCGCCAGCAGCTTTTCAGCTGATACGCAGTATTTT.

The chain carries TRBV19 and TRBJ2-2, with unresolved D. CDR3 length equals 14 residues. The ends were cut back, 6 bases at V and 3 bases at J, with 11 bases in the middle. CDR1 and CDR2 from the germline V gene are LNHDA and SQIVND (reference sequence). The CDR3: CASRFSRDTGELFF. The CDR3, as DNA: TGTGCCAGTAGGTTTAGTCGAGACACCGGGGAGCTGTTTTTT.

This clonotype was counted between two and nine times. The chain couples TRBV5-5 to TRBJ1-5; D ambiguous. Per the germline V gene, CDR1 is SGHKS and CDR2 is YYEKEE (reference sequence). V lost 0 bases, J lost 9 bases, and 13 bases lay in between. This CDR3 region has 14 residues. CDR3 sequence (DNA): TGTGCCAGCAGCTTGGCGGCCGGAATGGGGCCCCAGCATTTT. Its translation is CASSLAAGMGPQHF.

This clonotype was detected many times. J is TRBJ1-1 and V is TRBV5-1; D ambiguous. CDR1 and CDR2 from the germline V gene are SGHRS and YFSETQ. This CDR3 comprises 14 residues. The V end was cut by 0 bases, the J end by 3 bases, with 9 bases between. CDR3 coding DNA: TGCGCCAGCAGCTTGGGCGGGGTAGACACTGAAGCTTTCTTT. Its translation is CASSLGGVDTEAFF.

This clonotype came up many times. This rearrangement joins TRBV5-6 to TRBJ2-5; perhaps TRBD2 as D (6 bases). V lost 1 base, J lost 3 bases, and 10 bases lay in between. The CDR3 loop spans 14 amino acids. Per germline, CDR1 SGHDT and CDR2 YYEEEE. CDR3 sequence: CASSLRRDKETQYF. For the CDR3, the DNA is TGTGCCAGCAGCTTGCGGAGGGATAAAGAGACCCAGTACTTC.

This clonotype appeared a few times. V is TRBV29-1 and J is TRBJ1-3; D gene unclear. Germline CDR1 is SQVTM and CDR2 is ANQGSEA. The CDR3 consists of 11 residues. Between the trimmed V and J ends, which lost 3 bases and 4 bases, there was a span of 4 bases. Here the CDR3 reads CSVDNGNTIYF. CDR3 coding DNA: TGCAGCGTTGACAACGGAAACACCATATATTTT. The full variable domain, rest sourced from reference TRBV29-1 and TRBJ1-3, is SAVISQKPSRDICQRGTSLTIQCQVDSQVTMMFWYRQQPGQSLTLIATANQGSEATYESGFVIDKFPISRPNLTFSTLTVSNMSPEDSSIYLCSVDNGNTIYFGEGSWLTVV.

There are a few counts of this clonotype. The genes are TRBV15 and TRBJ2-7; no clear D. There are 14 residues in the CDR3. Trimming cost V 5 bases and J 4 bases, with 15 bases left between them. CDR1 is LNHNV, CDR2 YYDKDF, per germline (reference sequence). CDR3 coding DNA: TGTGCCACCAGCCTCCTCGGTCTGGGTTACGAGCAGTACTTC. It yields the protein CATSLLGLGYEQYF.

In its sample, this clonotype was seen a few times. The chain employs TRBV9 and TRBJ2-3; possibly TRBD2 for D (5 bases). The CDR3 has 16 amino acids. Germline CDR1 and CDR2: SGDLS and YYNGEE. Trimming left V 4 bases short and J 1 base short, with 16 bases between. The CDR3 sequence: CASSPLREWGTDTQYF. In nucleotides, the CDR3 is TGTGCCAGCAGCCCCCTAAGGGAGTGGGGCACAGATACGCAGTATTTT.

V is TRBV25-1 and J is TRBJ1-4; D unclear. CDR1 and CDR2 from the germline V gene are MGHDK and SYGVNS. The ends were cut back, 2 bases at V and 3 bases at J, with 16 bases in the middle. This CDR3 spans 17 amino acids. CDR3 DNA sequence: TGTGCCAGCAGTGAAGGTGGCCACTTCGGGGCTAATGAAAAACTGTTTTTT. This encodes CASSEGGHFGANEKLFF.

The V and J genes are TRBV24-1 and TRBJ2-7, with TRBD1 matching 8 bases. This CDR3 spans 15 amino acids. The germline V gene has CDR1 KGHDR and CDR2 SFDVKD. V was pared by 4 bases and J by 0 bases, with 4 bases of the junction left unmatched. CDR3 nucleotide sequence: TGTGCCACCAGTGACCCGGGACAGGCCTCCTACGAGCAGTACTTC. It specifies CATSDPGQASYEQYF.

This chain's CDR3 is CASSPLGTSGSRLNEQFF. The CDR3, as DNA: TGTGCCAGCTCACCACTCGGGACTAGCGGGAGTCGCCTCAATGAGCAGTTCTTC. J is TRBJ2-1 and V is TRBV18; 14 bases are a match to TRBD2. After removal of 1 base from V and 6 bases from J, the junction contained 8 bases not matched to a gene. This CDR3 has 18 amino acids. Germline V gives CDR1 KGHSH, CDR2 LQKENI.

This clonotype has ten or more counts. The J gene is TRBJ2-1, the V gene TRBV20-1; D may be TRBD2 (8 bases). Germline loops: CDR1 DFQATT, CDR2 SNEGSKA (reference sequence). V lost 0 bases to trimming and J lost 7 bases, with 19 bases between them. The CDR3 runs to 16 residues. The CDR3 spells CSARDSREGAGNEQFF. The CDR3 nucleotides read TGCAGTGCTAGAGATTCCCGGGAGGGGGCGGGGAATGAGCAGTTCTTC.

The chain employs TRBV4-1 and TRBJ2-1; TRBD1 is a possible D gene (5 bases). The CDR3 length is 16 residues. The ends were cut back, 1 base at V and 0 bases at J, with 10 bases in the middle. CDR1 MGHRA and CDR2 YSYEKL come from the germline V gene. The CDR3 region has the DNA TGCGCCAGCAGCCAAGTGGGGCACTCCTCCTACAATGAGCAGTTCTTC. Translating gives CASSQVGHSSYNEQFF.

This clonotype has ten or more counts. The chain uses TRBV9 and TRBJ1-5; 7 nucleotides match TRBD1. The CDR3 totals 15 residues. Germline values: CDR1 SGDLS, CDR2 YYNGEE. V lost 4 bases and J lost 5; bases outside the gene matches: 9. CDR3 coding DNA: TGTGCCAGCAGCCCCCGGGACAGCTCCTATCAGCCCCAGCATTTT. Its protein is CASSPRDSSYQPQHF.

The chain uses TRBV7-9 and TRBJ1-5; 8 nucleotides match TRBD1. The germline gives CDR1 SEHNR, CDR2 FQNEAQ (reference sequence). This CDR3 is built from 15 residues. V lost 1 base to trimming and J lost 7 bases; unmatched junction nucleotides: 6. CDR3 DNA sequence: TGTGCCAGCAGCTTAGGACAGGGGTTCGACCAGCCCCAGCATTTT. Protein: CASSLGQGFDQPQHF.

This clonotype came up a few times. This rearrangement joins TRBV7-9 to TRBJ2-3; perhaps TRBD1 as D (5 bases). The CDR3 covers 13 residues. Germline assignment: CDR1 SEHNR and CDR2 FQNEAQ (reference sequence). V shed 5 bases and J shed 2 bases, with 8 bases lying between them. As DNA, the CDR3 is TGTGCCAGCAGCCCGGACATCACAGATACGCAGTATTTT. This gives the protein CASSPDITDTQYF.

This clonotype was observed a handful of times. This chain connects TRBV7-9 to TRBJ2-1; D perhaps matches TRBD2 (5 bases). Germline CDR1 SEHNR, CDR2 FQNEAQ (reference sequence). CDR3 length: 14 residues. The V end lost 7 bases, the J end lost 4 bases, and 14 bases lay between the germline ends. CDR3 bases: TGTGCCAGCAACTCGGAGGCCGTATACAATGAGCAGTTCTTC. Its protein is CASNSEAVYNEQFF.

This clonotype was observed at least ten times. The chain links TRBV4-1 to TRBJ1-3; 9 bases fit TRBD1. With 4 bases clipped from V and 7 bases from J, the junction kept 2 bases outside the gene matches. CDR1 and CDR2 (germline): MGHRA, YSYEKL. This CDR3 contains 13 residues. CDR3 region: CASSPTGGNTIYF. The CDR3 DNA follows: TGCGCCAGCAGCCCGACAGGGGGGAACACCATATATTTT.

J is TRBJ2-7 and V is TRBV5-1, with 9 bases lining up with TRBD2. V trimming: 2 bases; J trimming: 0 bases; junction bases outside the gene matches: 3. In germline, CDR1 is SGHRS, CDR2 YFSETQ. CDR3 length: 15 residues. The CDR3 DNA reads TGCGCCAGCAGCTTTAGCGGGAGTACCTCCTACGAGCAGTACTTC. This encodes CASSFSGSTSYEQYF.

V usage is TRBV29-1 and J usage is TRBJ2-5, with TRBD1 identical over 9 bases. The junction had 6 bases not matched to a gene; V was cut back by 6 bases and J by 1 base. This CDR3 spans 14 amino acids. Germline CDR1 reads SQVTM; CDR2 reads ANQGSEA. CDR3 bases: TGCAGCGTCGCGACAGGGGGACCCCAAGAGACCCAGTACTTC. It specifies CSVATGGPQETQYF.

This clonotype has a handful of counts. The chain uses TRBV12-3 or TRBV12-4 and TRBJ2-7, with D possibly TRBD2 on 5 matching bases. CDR3 length equals 14 residues. Trimming stripped 5 bases from V and 0 bases from J, with 11 bases between. CDR3 sequence: CASSPEDFSYEQYF. For the CDR3, the DNA is TGTGCCAGCAGTCCTGAGGACTTCTCCTACGAGCAGTACTTC.